Below, 26 T cell receptor beta chains from the same sample are listed, as sequenced in a study of T cell responses to AZD1222 COVID-19 vaccine. Sequenced by immunoSEQ multiplex PCR; TCRdb stores in-frame clones only, minus some. The sample carries more than 140,000 clones, about 87% recorded once. Source: peripheral blood, taken on day 0 of MenACWY control vaccination. The receptors were sampled from an adult in good health.

On this clone itself: Other DNA sequences within the sample encode an identical CDR3. The rearrangement uses TRBV4-3 and TRBJ2-1; D may correspond to TRBD1 or TRBD2 (5 bases each). CDR1 and CDR2 (germline): LGHNA, YSLEER. Between the trimmed V and J ends, which lost 3 bases and 6 bases, there was a span of 21 bases. This CDR3 has 17 amino acids. This CDR3 reads CASSQDGRVRAGNEQFF. The DNA of the CDR3 is TGCGCCAGCAGCCAGGACGGGCGGGTCAGGGCAGGCAATGAGCAGTTCTTC.

The genes are TRBV30 and TRBJ2-5; tentatively, D is TRBD1 or TRBD2 (5 bases each). The CDR3 runs to 13 residues. The germline gives CDR1 GTSNPN, CDR2 SVGIG (reference sequence). V lost 3 bases to trimming and J lost 2 bases, with 10 bases between them. This chain's CDR3 is CAWRRGLQETQYF. The CDR3 DNA is TGTGCCTGGAGGAGGGGTTTGCAAGAGACCCAGTACTTC.

The rearrangement joins TRBV3-1 (or the pseudogene TRBV3-2) to TRBJ2-1; 8 nucleotides agree with TRBD2. Germline V CDR1 and CDR2: LGHDT, YNNKEL (reference sequence). V lost 2 bases to trimming and J lost 2 bases; unmatched junction nucleotides: 8. This CDR3 has 17 amino acids. The CDR3 DNA reads as TGTGCCAGCAGCCAATCCTCGGGGGGGGCGCCCTACAATGAGCAGTTCTTC. It yields the protein CASSQSSGGAPYNEQFF.

The chain recombines TRBV27 with TRBJ1-1; D is uncertain. V shed 6 bases and J shed 6 bases, with 20 bases lying between them. The CDR3 is made up of 15 amino acids. Germline V CDR1 and CDR2: MNHEY, SMNVEV (reference sequence). CDR3 in DNA: TGTGCCAGCAGCCCCCTCGGGCCTGGGTCGGCTGAAGCTTTCTTT. Encoded protein: CASSPLGPGSAEAFF.

This clone was counted once. The chain's CDR3 is CASREGWVREAFF. For the CDR3, the DNA is TGTGCCAGTAGAGAGGGATGGGTCCGAGAAGCTTTCTTT. This chain joins TRBV19 and TRBJ1-1, with unresolved D. Germline lookup yields CDR1 LNHDA and CDR2 SQIVND (reference sequence). V was trimmed by 6 bases and J by 8 bases, leaving 16 bases between them. CDR3 length equals 13 residues. The complete variable domain, with remaining parts taken from reference TRBV19 and TRBJ1-1, reads DGGITQSPKYLFRKEGQNVTLSCEQNLNHDAMYWYRQDPGQGLRLIYYSQIVNDFQKGDIAEGYSVSREKKESFPLTVTSAQKNPTAFYLCASREGWVREAFFGQGTRLTVV.

This clone has more than one count but fewer than ten. This chain links TRBV27 with TRBJ2-7; either TRBD1 or TRBD2 may fit D (5 bases each). Trimming cost V 3 bases and J 1 base, with 10 bases left between them. The CDR3 extends over 14 amino acids. The V gene's germline CDR1 is MNHEY and CDR2 SMNVEV (reference sequence). CDR3: CASSFVWGSYEQYF. In nucleotides, the CDR3 is TGTGCCAGCAGTTTCGTCTGGGGGTCCTACGAGCAGTACTTC.

This sequence joins TRBV5-5 and TRBJ1-1, with D unresolved. Germline assignment: CDR1 SGHKS and CDR2 YYEKEE (reference sequence). V was clipped by 0 bases and J by 0 bases, with 6 bases between them. There are 14 residues in the CDR3. CDR3 coding DNA: TGTGCCAGCAGCTTGGACGTTATGAACACTGAAGCTTTCTTT. Its protein product is CASSLDVMNTEAFF.

The gene calls are TRBV6-5 and TRBJ2-3, with TRBD2 identical over 8 bases. Germline loops: CDR1 MNHEY, CDR2 SVGAGI. The V segment lost 0 bases and the J segment 0 bases; nucleotides outside the gene matches: 2. This CDR3 is 16 amino acids long. CDR3 in amino acids: CASSYSASGSTDTQYF. The CDR3 DNA reads TGTGCCAGCAGTTACTCCGCTAGCGGGAGCACAGATACGCAGTATTTT.

The chain carries TRBV4-1 and TRBJ2-5; possible D gene TRBD2, 7 bases. Trimming cost V 4 bases and J 5 bases, with 20 bases left between them. CDR3 size: 16 residues. Looked up from germline, CDR1 is MGHRA and CDR2 is YSYEKL. CDR3 DNA sequence: TGCGCCAGCAGCCCCAGGGGTGGGGGGGCCTTGGAGACCCAGTACTTC. Protein sequence: CASSPRGGGALETQYF.

CDR3 nucleotide sequence: TGTGCCAGCAGTTTATATGACAGGGAAAACTATGGCTACACCTTC. Its protein is CASSLYDRENYGYTF. The chain combines TRBV28 with TRBJ1-2; TRBD1 matches 7 bases. The trim removed 1 base at V and 2 bases at J, leaving 4 bases unmatched. The CDR3 is made up of 15 amino acids. The germline gives CDR1 MDHEN, CDR2 SYDVKM.

This sequence joins TRBV28 and TRBJ2-7; the D is unclear. CDR3 length: 12 residues. CDR1 is MDHEN, CDR2 SYDVKM, per germline. Trimming left V 2 bases short and J 9 bases short, with 11 bases between. The CDR3 loop is CASSLQVPMQYF. CDR3 DNA: TGTGCCAGCAGTTTACAGGTCCCTATGCAGTACTTC.

The rearrangement joins TRBV19 to TRBJ1-2; TRBD1 matches at 8 bases. Germline CDR1 LNHDA, CDR2 SQIVND (reference sequence). The CDR3 spans 14 residues. V trimming: 5 bases; J trimming: 4 bases; junction bases outside the gene matches: 6. CDR3 coding DNA: TGTGCCAGTAGTCCAAGACAGGGGCCCTATGGCTACACCTTC. It is translated as CASSPRQGPYGYTF. Variable domain in full (rest from reference TRBV19 and TRBJ1-2): DGGITQSPKYLFRKEGQNVTLSCEQNLNHDAMYWYRQDPGQGLRLIYYSQIVNDFQKGDIAEGYSVSREKKESFPLTVTSAQKNPTAFYLCASSPRQGPYGYTFGSGTRLTVV.

The J gene is TRBJ2-1, the V gene TRBV6-4, with 7 bases fitting TRBD2. The CDR3 consists of 14 residues. V lost 10 bases to trimming and J lost 1 base; unmatched junction nucleotides: 7. Germline lookup yields CDR1 MRHNA and CDR2 SNTAGT. CDR3: CATEREESYNEQFF. Written as DNA, the CDR3 is TGTGCCACCGAGCGGGAAGAGTCCTACAATGAGCAGTTCTTC.

The chain employs TRBV19 and TRBJ1-3; tentatively, D is TRBD1 (5 bases). Between the trimmed V and J ends, which lost 4 bases and 5 bases, there was a span of 12 bases. Germline CDR1 LNHDA, CDR2 SQIVND (reference sequence). The CDR3 extends over 14 amino acids. In nucleotides, the CDR3 is TGTGCCAGTAGTACCACAGGTTCGAGAAACACCATATATTTT. This encodes CASSTTGSRNTIYF.

This rearrangement joins TRBV10-3 to TRBJ2-3; D gene ambiguous. CDR3 length equals 12 residues. The germline V gene has CDR1 ENHRY and CDR2 SYGVKD. With 7 bases removed from V and 2 bases from J, the gap between germline ends came to 7 bases. The CDR3 loop reads CAITDHTDTQYF. DNA for the CDR3: TGTGCCATCACGGATCACACAGATACGCAGTATTTT.

The CDR3 DNA reads as TGCGCCAGCAGCCCAGGACAGGGGGGTGAGACCCAGTACTTC. Translated: CASSPGQGGETQYF. The chain employs TRBV5-1 and TRBJ2-5, with TRBD1 identical over 10 bases. The CDR3 spans 14 residues. J gave up 5 bases and V 4 bases, and 5 bases lay outside the gene matches. Germline V gene lookup returns CDR1 SGHRS and CDR2 YFSETQ.

The CDR3 nucleotides read TGCGCCAGCTCTCACGAGATGGGACAGGGCGACGAAAAACTGTTTTTT. Translation: CASSHEMGQGDEKLFF. The chain uses TRBV5-1 and TRBJ1-4; 9 positions agree with TRBD1. The CDR3 spans 16 residues. Germline-derived CDR1 and CDR2 are SGHRS and YFSETQ. V lost 7 bases to trimming and J lost 8 bases; unmatched junction nucleotides: 15.

This sequence joins TRBV5-8 and TRBJ1-5; 10 bases align to TRBD1. The trim removed 0 bases at V and 4 bases at J, leaving 4 bases unmatched. This CDR3 has 16 amino acids. CDR1 SGHTS and CDR2 YDEGEE come from the germline V gene. This CDR3 reads CASSLVSGQGNQPQHF. The CDR3 coding sequence is TGTGCCAGCAGCTTGGTCTCGGGACAGGGGAATCAGCCCCAGCATTTT.

The J gene is TRBJ2-1, the V gene TRBV2; 7 bases map to TRBD2. Germline CDR1 reads SNHLY; CDR2 reads FYNNEI. V dropped 6 bases and J dropped 3; count of bases not matched to a gene: 8. This CDR3 region has 15 residues. CDR3 sequence: CASRYRDYRYNEQFF. Written as DNA, the CDR3 is TGTGCCAGCAGATACCGGGACTACCGCTACAATGAGCAGTTCTTC.

The chain recombines TRBV19 with TRBJ1-2, with a possible D match to TRBD1 (5 bases). The CDR3 contains 14 residues. V was clipped by 4 bases and J by 5 bases, with 14 bases between them. Germline V gene lookup returns CDR1 LNHDA and CDR2 SQIVND (reference sequence). For the CDR3, the DNA is TGTGCCAGTAGTAGCTCTCCAGGGAGGTATGGCTACACCTTC. Translating gives CASSSSPGRYGYTF.

This chain links TRBV6-1 with TRBJ1-5; D is uncertain. Germline lookup yields CDR1 MNHNS and CDR2 SASEGT. The CDR3 length is 16 residues. V lost 2 bases and J 3 bases, leaving 14 bases between the germline ends. CDR3 region: CASSETVRRFNQPQHF. The CDR3 DNA sequence: TGTGCCAGCAGTGAAACAGTCCGAAGATTCAATCAGCCCCAGCATTTT.

V gene TRBV6-5 combines with J gene TRBJ1-3, with D perhaps matching TRBD1 (5 bases). V gave up 5 bases and J gave up 0 bases, with 11 bases separating them. CDR3 length: 15 residues. In germline, CDR1 is MNHEY, CDR2 SVGAGI. CDR3 in amino acids: CASSRDGNSGNTIYF. CDR3 bases: TGTGCCAGCAGTAGGGACGGCAACTCTGGAAACACCATATATTTT.

The gene calls are TRBV29-1 and TRBJ1-2; D is possibly TRBD1 (6 bases). V was cut by 5 bases and J by 2 bases, with 15 bases left in between. The CDR3 totals 14 residues. Germline V gene sequence: CDR1 SQVTM, CDR2 ANQGSEA. The CDR3 protein is CSVNSDRRNYGYTF. Here the CDR3 DNA reads TGCAGCGTTAACAGTGACAGGAGGAACTATGGCTACACCTTC.

This clone is a singleton in its sample. The rearrangement uses TRBV4-1 and TRBJ1-5; D ambiguous. The germline V gene has CDR1 MGHRA and CDR2 YSYEKL. This CDR3 has 16 amino acids. The ends were cut back, 1 base at V and 5 bases at J, with 15 bases in the middle. This CDR3 reads CASSQGGAELHQPQHF. For the CDR3, the DNA is TGCGCCAGCAGCCAAGGAGGAGCGGAACTACATCAGCCCCAGCATTTT.

The chain is built from TRBV18 and TRBJ1-2; 9 bases are a match to TRBD1. V dropped 4 bases and J dropped 4; count of bases not matched to a gene: 7. This CDR3 is built from 15 residues. Germline CDR1 reads KGHSH; CDR2 reads LQKENI. Written as DNA, the CDR3 is TGTGCCAGCTCACAGCAACAGGGGGCTGGCTATGGCTACACCTTC. This codes for CASSQQQGAGYGYTF. Combining the CDR3 with reference TRBV18 and TRBJ1-2 gives the whole variable domain NAGVMQNPRHLVRRRGQEARLRCSPMKGHSHVYWYRQLPEEGLKFMVYLQKENIIDESGMPKERFSAEFPKEGPSILRIQQVVRGDSAAYFCASSQQQGAGYGYTFGSGTRLTVV.

This sequence joins TRBV20-1 and TRBJ2-7, with D unresolved. This CDR3 has 12 amino acids. The germline gives CDR1 DFQATT, CDR2 SNEGSKA (reference sequence). Trimming removed 5 bases at V and 1 base at J, with 9 bases between. CDR3 sequence reads: CSARAPSYEQYF. The CDR3 DNA is TGCAGTGCTCGTGCCCCTTCCTACGAGCAGTACTTC.